This T cell receptor beta chain was retrieved from a study of Ad26.COV2.S vaccination and SARS-CoV-2 variants. Overall study results and limits: Relative to placebo recipients, vaccine recipients exhibited elevated spike-specific TCR breadth. Similar non-spike TCR breadth was observed in recipients of vaccine and of placebo.

Sequencing was performed with immunoSEQ multiplex PCR; in TCRdb, only in-frame clones are kept and a portion is missing. The repertoire holds hundreds of thousands of clones, with around 92% as singletons. The V gene's germline CDR1 is SGHTS and CDR2 YDEGEE. The CDR3 loop spans 15 amino acids. Deletions cut 3 bases from V and 2 bases from J, with 12 bases between. A word on this clone: Its specificity is not known.

Treatment here: some 20 received Ad26.COV2.S at low or high dose, single or two shots; about five received placebo; per-sample allocation not given. Day 63 following the first vaccine or placebo injection was when the samples were taken. The clonotype was recovered from a person aged 18-65 years who received the Ad26.COV2.S COVID-19 vaccine or a placebo. The sample here was peripheral blood, taken in a trial of Ad26.COV2.S vaccine versus placebo. The V gene is TRBV5-8, the J gene TRBJ2-1; D might be TRBD1 (6 bases). DNA for the CDR3: TGTGCCAGCAGCTCCCGTACAGGGACCTACAATGAGCAGTTCTTC. Its protein is CASSSRTGTYNEQFF.